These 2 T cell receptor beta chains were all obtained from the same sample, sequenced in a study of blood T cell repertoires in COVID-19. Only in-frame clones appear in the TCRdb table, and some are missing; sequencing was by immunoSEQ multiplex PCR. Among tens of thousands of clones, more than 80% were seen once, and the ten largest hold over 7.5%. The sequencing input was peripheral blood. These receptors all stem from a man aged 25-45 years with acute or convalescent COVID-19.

For the CDR3, the DNA is TGTGCCAGCAGGGAATTGGGGGAGGGACCTAGGAATACGCAGTATTTT. Translating gives CASRELGEGPRNTQYF. The V gene is TRBV27, the J gene TRBJ2-3; TRBD2 matches 7 bases. CDR1 is MNHEY, CDR2 SMNVEV, per germline (reference sequence). The CDR3 is 16 amino acids. The V gene end was trimmed by 6 bases and the J gene end by 7 bases; junction bases not matched to a gene: 16.

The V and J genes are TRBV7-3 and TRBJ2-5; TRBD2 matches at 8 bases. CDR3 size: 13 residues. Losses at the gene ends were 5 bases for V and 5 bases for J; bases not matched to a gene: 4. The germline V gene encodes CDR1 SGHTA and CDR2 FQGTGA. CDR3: CASSRTSGETQYF. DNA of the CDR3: TGTGCCAGCAGCAGAACTAGCGGTGAGACCCAGTACTTC.